The 8 T cell receptor beta chains below come from one sample, sequenced in a study of graft-versus-host responses after intestinal transplantation. The repertoire was sequenced with immunoSEQ multiplex PCR; TCRdb's copy has only in-frame clones and lacks some. The sample includes thousands of clones, 94% of them seen just once. This sample comprised PBMCs, obtained 11 days after intestinal transplantation. The receptors were gathered from a human patient who received an intestinal transplant, so some T cells may come from the graft donor.

The chain carries TRBV6-5 and TRBJ2-7; 10 nucleotides match TRBD1. From germline, CDR1 is MNHEY and CDR2 SVGAGI. Trimming took 4 bases from V and 3 from J; bases not matched to a gene: 3. CDR3 length: 14 amino acids. The CDR3 sequence: CASSSDRGLYEQYF. CDR3 nucleotides: TGTGCCAGCAGTTCTGACAGGGGGCTCTACGAGCAGTACTTC.

The chain combines TRBV19 with TRBJ2-3; 14 bases are shared with TRBD2. The CDR3 contains 19 residues. The V and J ends lost 1 base and 3 bases, in that order; junction bases with no gene match: 9. CDR1 LNHDA and CDR2 SQIVND come from the germline V gene (reference sequence). The CDR3 loop is CASSIGPGLAGAKTDTQYF. CDR3 bases: TGTGCCAGTAGTATAGGCCCGGGACTAGCGGGAGCGAAAACAGATACGCAGTATTTT.

The chain combines TRBV4-1 with TRBJ2-7, with unresolved D. V was shortened by 0 bases and J by 2 bases, with 5 bases between the two germline ends. The CDR3 is 13 amino acids. In germline, CDR1 is MGHRA, CDR2 YSYEKL. CDR3 protein: CASSQDFTYEQYF. The DNA for the CDR3 is TGCGCCAGCAGCCAAGACTTTACCTACGAGCAGTACTTC.

The chain recombines TRBV27 with TRBJ2-7, with 10 bases matching TRBD1. The V and J ends lost 0 bases and 5 bases, in that order; junction bases with no gene match: 7. This CDR3 contains 16 residues. Germline CDR1 and CDR2: MNHEY and SMNVEV (reference sequence). The CDR3 coding sequence is TGTGCCAGCAGTTTATCGTACGGGACAGGGGACCACGAGCAGTACTTC. Translating gives CASSLSYGTGDHEQYF.

As for this clone: In the same sample, other DNA sequences code for this CDR3. The gene calls are TRBV5-1 and TRBJ2-1; TRBD2 agrees at 7 bases. The CDR3 sequence is 15 residues long. V shed 0 bases and J 3 bases; nucleotides not matched to a gene: 3. Germline lookup yields CDR1 SGHRS and CDR2 YFSETQ. CDR3 residues: CASSLAGGIYNEQFF. CDR3 bases: TGCGCCAGCAGCTTGGCCGGGGGGATCTACAATGAGCAGTTCTTC.

The chain employs TRBV29-1 and TRBJ2-6; D gene unclear. Trimming left V 5 bases short and J 5 bases short, with 19 bases between. This CDR3 has 16 amino acids. Per the germline V gene, CDR1 is SQVTM and CDR2 is ANQGSEA. CDR3 nucleotide sequence: TGCAGCGTTAGGTACCCACTACAAAGTCGGGCCAACGTCCTGACTTTC. This sequence encodes CSVRYPLQSRANVLTF.

This chain links TRBV7-3 with TRBJ2-3; 15 nucleotides line up with TRBD2. The V gene's germline CDR1 is SGHTA and CDR2 FQGTGA. With V trimmed by 1 base and J by 1 base, 15 bases remained unmatched. The length of the CDR3 is 22 residues. CDR3: CASSLIPCRTSGRETGTDTQYF. CDR3 DNA sequence: TGTGCCAGCAGCTTAATACCCTGTCGGACTAGCGGGAGGGAGACGGGCACAGATACGCAGTATTTT. Full variable domain (missing parts from reference TRBV7-3 and TRBJ2-3): GAGVSQTPSNKVTEKGKYVELRCDPISGHTALYWYRQSLGQGPEFLIYFQGTGAADDSGLPNDRFFAVRPEGSVSTLKIQRTERGDSAVYLCASSLIPCRTSGRETGTDTQYFGPGTRLTVL.

The chain recombines TRBV6-5 with TRBJ2-7; 8 positions match TRBD1. V trimming: 5 bases; J trimming: 1 base; junction bases outside the gene matches: 7. The length of the CDR3 is 15 residues. CDR1 and CDR2 from the germline V gene are MNHEY and SVGAGI. The DNA of the CDR3 is TGTGCCAGCAGTCCGGACAGGGAATCGTCCTACGAGCAGTACTTC. Translating it yields CASSPDRESSYEQYF.